The next 25 T cell receptor beta chains were all read from a single sample in a study of blood T cell repertoires in COVID-19. Data came from immunoSEQ multiplex PCR; TCRdb stores just in-frame clones and leaves some out. This table has 250,000 to 350,000 clones, roughly 90% appearing once. What was sequenced was PBMCs or T cells enriched from blood (not recorded which). All receptors derive from a woman in her 30s who had recovered from COVID-19.

This chain links TRBV29-1 with TRBJ1-1, with D possibly TRBD1 on 5 matching bases. The ends were cut back, 1 base at V and 4 bases at J, with 7 bases in the middle. Germline V gene lookup returns CDR1 SQVTM and CDR2 ANQGSEA. CDR3 size: 12 residues. The CDR3 reads CSVEGQRTEAFF. The DNA of the CDR3 is TGCAGCGTTGAAGGACAGCGCACTGAAGCTTTCTTT.

This rearrangement joins TRBV6-2 or TRBV6-3 to TRBJ2-1; 7 positions agree with TRBD2. This CDR3 spans 18 amino acids. Looked up from germline, CDR1 is MNHEY and CDR2 is SVGEGT. Trimming at V came to 6 bases and at J to 1 base, leaving 15 bases not matched to a gene. The CDR3 DNA is TGTGCCAGCAGCCGTCACTTGACTAGCTTGCGGTCCTACAATGAGCAGTTCTTC. Translation gives CASSRHLTSLRSYNEQFF.

The chain combines TRBV4-2 with TRBJ2-7; 9 bases line up with TRBD2. CDR3 length: 16 amino acids. The J segment lost 0 bases and the V segment lost 1 base, leaving 4 bases of the junction unmatched. Germline V lookup: CDR1 LGHNA, CDR2 YNFKEQ. Written as DNA, the CDR3 is TGTGCCAGCAGCCAAGCAGCGGGAGGTCTCTCCTACGAGCAGTACTTC. Translated, it gives CASSQAAGGLSYEQYF.

This chain uses TRBV9 with TRBJ2-2; D is ambiguous. CDR1 is SGDLS and CDR2 is YYNGEE in the germline V gene. Trimming removed 0 bases at V and 6 bases at J, with 15 bases between. The CDR3 has 16 amino acids. The chain's CDR3 is CASSVDRISSSGELFF. In DNA form, the CDR3 reads TGTGCCAGCAGCGTAGACCGAATTAGTAGCTCCGGGGAGCTGTTTTTT.

The chain joins TRBV20-1 to TRBJ1-1, with D maybe TRBD1 (5 bases). The germline CDR1 and CDR2 sequences are DFQATT and SNEGSKA (reference sequence). The V gene lost 3 bases and the J gene lost 1 base, with 15 bases spanning the gap. This CDR3 has 15 residues. The CDR3 DNA is TGCAGTGCTAGTACGCGGTCAGGGCAGAACACTGAAGCTTTCTTT. It yields the protein CSASTRSGQNTEAFF.

The chain employs TRBV3-1 (or the pseudogene TRBV3-2) and TRBJ1-3, with D possibly matching TRBD1 (5 bases). V lost 3 bases and J lost 1, with 7 bases in between. The CDR3 has 14 residues. Looked up from germline, CDR1 is LGHDT and CDR2 is YNNKEL (reference sequence). The DNA of the CDR3 is TGTGCCAGCAGCCAGAGGACATCTGGAAACACCATATATTTT. It encodes CASSQRTSGNTIYF.

The chain's CDR3 is CASSEPGLGGGYNEQFF. CDR3 in DNA: TGTGCCAGCAGTGAACCCGGTTTAGGCGGGGGATACAATGAGCAGTTCTTC. The chain has TRBV6-1 and TRBJ2-1; the match to TRBD2 covers 7 bases. The length of the CDR3 is 17 residues. Germline trimming cut 2 bases from V and 4 bases from J; bases unmatched to any gene: 11. The germline CDR1 and CDR2 sequences are MNHNS and SASEGT.

This chain joins TRBV4-1 and TRBJ2-7; 7 nucleotides line up with TRBD1. The V gene's germline CDR1 is MGHRA and CDR2 YSYEKL. V lost 3 bases, J lost 7 bases, and 9 bases stayed unmatched. The CDR3 sequence is 14 residues long. CDR3 protein: CASSQIYRGSEQYF. The CDR3 DNA reads TGCGCCAGCAGCCAGATCTACAGGGGATCGGAGCAGTACTTC.

The chain employs TRBV6-5 and TRBJ1-1; possibly TRBD1 for D (6 bases). The CDR3 contains 13 residues. Germline CDR1 reads MNHEY; CDR2 reads SVGAGI. Trimming stripped 0 bases from V and 7 bases from J, with 9 bases between. DNA for the CDR3: TGTGCCAGCAGTTACTCTCAGGGGTTTGAAGCTTTCTTT. Encoded protein: CASSYSQGFEAFF.

The V call is TRBV4-2, the J call TRBJ2-1; possible D gene TRBD1, 6 bases. Trimming cost V 0 bases and J 5 bases, with 11 bases left between them. CDR3 length: 15 residues. CDR1 and CDR2 from the germline V gene are LGHNA and YNFKEQ. In DNA, the CDR3 is TGTGCCAGCAGCCAAGACAGGGGAAGTAACAATGAGCAGTTCTTC. It translates to CASSQDRGSNNEQFF.

The chain joins TRBV7-3 to TRBJ1-2, with D uncertain. This CDR3 contains 13 residues. The ends were cut back, 5 bases at V and 5 bases at J, with 12 bases in the middle. CDR1 is SGHTA and CDR2 is FQGTGA in the germline V gene. This chain's CDR3 is CASSPTGEYGYTF. The CDR3 nucleotides read TGTGCCAGCAGCCCCACGGGTGAATATGGCTACACCTTC.

The chain couples TRBV4-3 to TRBJ1-1, with D maybe TRBD1 (5 bases). The CDR3 runs 15 residues. CDR1 and CDR2 (germline): LGHNA, YSLEER. The V gene lost 4 bases and the J gene lost 2 bases, with 14 bases spanning the gap. The CDR3 bases are TGCGCCAGCAGCCCAACTTGGGGCAGCAACACTGAAGCTTTCTTT. As protein: CASSPTWGSNTEAFF.

The chain carries TRBV19 and TRBJ1-5; D is uncertain. Germline V gives CDR1 LNHDA, CDR2 SQIVND (reference sequence). V dropped 3 bases and J dropped 2 bases, with 8 bases sitting between them. This CDR3 is built from 14 residues. CDR3 DNA: TGTGCCAGTAGTATGATGCGGGGCAATCAGCCCCAGCATTTT. Residues: CASSMMRGNQPQHF.

The chain uses TRBV7-2 and TRBJ1-3, with 7 positions matching TRBD1. The CDR3 covers 15 residues. After removal of 4 bases from V and 3 bases from J, the junction contained 6 bases not matched to a gene. From germline, CDR1 is SGHTA and CDR2 FQGNSA. The CDR3 spells CASSYTGTDGNTIYF. CDR3 DNA sequence: TGTGCCAGCAGCTACACCGGGACAGATGGAAACACCATATATTTT. Using reference TRBV7-2 and TRBJ1-3 for the parts outside the CDR3, the full variable domain is GAGVSQSPSNKVTEKGKDVELRCDPISGHTALYWYRQSLGQGLEFLIYFQGNSAPDKSGLPSDRFSAERTGGSVSTLTIQRTQQEDSAVYLCASSYTGTDGNTIYFGEGSWLTVV.

The chain combines TRBV2 with TRBJ2-3; possibly TRBD2 for D (6 bases). V was shortened by 10 bases and J by 0 bases, with 11 bases between the two germline ends. The CDR3 is 13 amino acids. Germline values: CDR1 SNHLY, CDR2 FYNNEI. CDR3 residues: CAIRLGSTDTQYF. The CDR3 bases are TGTGCCATCCGACTAGGGAGCACAGATACGCAGTATTTT.

The chain links TRBV20-1 to TRBJ2-7, with D possibly matching TRBD2 (6 bases). Germline values: CDR1 DFQATT, CDR2 SNEGSKA (reference sequence). This CDR3 has 15 amino acids. V was cut by 3 bases and J by 4 bases, with 19 bases left in between. This CDR3 reads CSASDGLATLYEQYF. For the CDR3, the DNA is TGCAGTGCTAGTGACGGGCTAGCGACCCTATACGAGCAGTACTTC.

This CDR3 is CASSKPPSERLDSGEQFF. CDR3 nucleotides: TGTGCCAGCAGCAAGCCCCCATCTGAGCGGCTAGATTCGGGTGAGCAGTTCTTC. The rearrangement links TRBV21-1 to TRBJ2-1; TRBD2 was called by the table and not checked on the DNA. TRBV21-1 is a listed pseudogene. The CDR3 is 18 amino acids.

The genes are TRBV30 and TRBJ1-1; a possible D gene is TRBD1 (5 bases). V was shortened by 2 bases and J by 3 bases, with 7 bases between the two germline ends. Germline CDR1 GTSNPN, CDR2 SVGIG (reference sequence). The CDR3 length is 12 residues. CDR3 sequence reads: CAWSLGDTEAFF. The CDR3 region has the DNA TGTGCCTGGAGTCTAGGGGACACTGAAGCTTTCTTT. The entire variable domain, with the rest obtained from reference TRBV30 and TRBJ1-1, is as follows: SQTIHQWPATLVQPVGSPLSLECTVEGTSNPNLYWYRQAAGRGLQLLFYSVGIGQISSEVPQNLSASRPQDRQFILSSKKLLLSDSGFYLCAWSLGDTEAFFGQGTRLTVV.

This rearrangement joins TRBV18 to TRBJ1-4, with 7 bases lining up with TRBD1. The length of the CDR3 is 14 residues. The V gene's germline CDR1 is KGHSH and CDR2 LQKENI. J lost 6 bases, V lost 8 bases, and 9 bases had no gene match. Written as DNA, the CDR3 is TGTGCCAGCACGAAACAGGGGTCGGATGAAAAACTGTTTTTT. This encodes CASTKQGSDEKLFF.

The chain combines TRBV27 with TRBJ1-1; 7 bases map to TRBD1. The CDR3 totals 13 residues. Germline CDR1 reads MNHEY; CDR2 reads SMNVEV (reference sequence). Trimming cost V 6 bases and J 5 bases; bases outside gene matches: 6. This CDR3 reads CASSRTGLTEAFF. In DNA, the CDR3 is TGTGCCAGCAGCCGGACAGGTTTGACTGAAGCTTTCTTT.

This chain links TRBV7-3 with TRBJ2-3; 7 bases match TRBD2. Germline assignment: CDR1 SGHTA and CDR2 FQGTGA. The V gene end was trimmed by 3 bases and the J gene end by 0 bases; junction bases not matched to a gene: 3. This CDR3 is 15 amino acids long. The chain's CDR3 is CASSLVAGSTDTQYF. The DNA for the CDR3 is TGTGCCAGCAGCTTGGTAGCGGGTAGCACAGATACGCAGTATTTT.

CDR3 in amino acids: CATSRDPRTGRNTEAFF. Written as DNA, the CDR3 is TGTGCCACCAGCAGAGATCCCCGGACAGGGCGGAACACTGAAGCTTTCTTT. This chain links TRBV15 with TRBJ1-1; 8 nucleotides align to TRBD1. Germline values: CDR1 LNHNV, CDR2 YYDKDF (reference sequence). The CDR3 is 17 amino acids. V lost 0 bases and J lost 1; bases outside the gene matches: 7.

For this clone: At the DNA level, this CDR3 is encoded by other sequences in the same sample as well. The chain carries TRBV11-2 and TRBJ1-5, with D maybe TRBD1 (5 bases). Trimming removed 6 bases from V and 7 bases from J, with 10 bases in between. Germline assignment: CDR1 SGHAT and CDR2 FQNNGV. The CDR3 contains 12 residues. The CDR3 sequence: CASSSQGQPQHF. In DNA, the CDR3 is TGTGCCAGCAGTTCCCAGGGCCAGCCCCAGCATTTT.

The chain employs TRBV19 and TRBJ1-3; TRBD1 aligns across 9 bases. Germline trimming cut 7 bases from V and 3 bases from J; bases unmatched to any gene: 7. CDR1 and CDR2 (germline): LNHDA, SQIVND (reference sequence). The CDR3 totals 15 residues. The CDR3 bases are TGTGCCAGTACCCCGACAGGGGGGTATGGAAACACCATATATTTT. Amino acid sequence: CASTPTGGYGNTIYF.

The chain recombines TRBV13 with TRBJ2-1; D unclear. This CDR3 is 12 amino acids long. V lost 5 bases, J lost 4 bases, and 6 bases lay in between. The germline gives CDR1 PRHDT, CDR2 FYEKMQ (reference sequence). The CDR3 nucleotides are TGTGCCAGCAGCCCAGAATACAATGAGCAGTTCTTC. This codes for CASSPEYNEQFF.